The 10 T cell receptor beta chains reported below all come from one sample, sequenced in a study of blood T cells in healthy people across ages. PCR was performed a second time for roughly 7 to 12 cycles using a sample-barcoded 5' primer and a J-beta primer mix. TCRdb passed the 5' RACE reads through MiXCR, listing each CDR3 protein once. The sample holds under 1,100,000 distinct CDR3 sequences, under 30% seen once. Another study also made use of these data, one on T cells of mothers and their children.

Source material: blood. These TCRs come from a girl aged 2-10 years in good health.

This clonotype came up a few times. This chain connects TRBV7-9 to TRBJ1-2, with D possibly being TRBD1 (5 bases). The germline gives CDR1 SEHNR, CDR2 FQNEAQ (reference sequence). V was pared by 4 bases and J by 3 bases, with 15 bases between. The CDR3 spans 15 residues. CDR3 region: CASSWSDRFDYGYTF. DNA of the CDR3: TGTGCCAGCAGCTGGAGTGACAGATTTGACTATGGCTACACCTTC.

This rearrangement joins TRBV5-1 to TRBJ2-6, with D uncertain. The CDR3 loop spans 15 amino acids. Germline-derived CDR1 and CDR2 are SGHRS and YFSETQ. The V end was cut by 8 bases, the J end by 0 bases, with 12 bases between. The CDR3 nucleotides are TGCGCCAGTGCCCCCGCGCTCTCTGGGGCCAACGTCCTGACTTTC. Its translation: CASAPALSGANVLTF.

V and J are TRBV29-1 and TRBJ1-1, with a tentative D call TRBD1 (6 bases). The CDR3 runs 13 residues. The ends were cut back, 5 bases at V and 1 base at J, with 11 bases in the middle. From germline, CDR1 is SQVTM and CDR2 ANQGSEA. CDR3 in DNA: TGCAGCGTTTACTCGACAGGGAACACTGAAGCTTTCTTT. Its translation: CSVYSTGNTEAFF.

This clonotype showed up just a few times. The rearrangement links TRBV12-3 or TRBV12-4 to TRBJ2-7, with 9 bases lining up with TRBD1. The ends lost 3 bases at V and 6 bases at J; junction bases unmatched: 6. The CDR3 is 14 residues long. The CDR3 spells CASSFRDRVGEQYF. CDR3 DNA sequence: TGTGCCAGCAGTTTCCGGGACAGGGTCGGCGAGCAGTACTTC.

V gene TRBV12-3 or TRBV12-4 combines with J gene TRBJ2-2, with 14 positions matching TRBD2. Trimming cost V 3 bases and J 7 bases; bases outside gene matches: 7. The CDR3 is made up of 17 amino acids. The CDR3, as DNA: TGTGCCAGCAGTTTGCCGGGACTAGCGGGAGTTAACGGGGAGCTGTTTTTT. Its protein product is CASSLPGLAGVNGELFF.

The gene calls are TRBV27 and TRBJ2-2; 9 positions agree with TRBD2. J was trimmed by 4 bases and V by 5 bases; bases with no gene match: 5. The germline V gene encodes CDR1 MNHEY and CDR2 SMNVEV (reference sequence). CDR3 length: 15 amino acids. As DNA, the CDR3 is TGTGCCAGCAGTCCGACTAGCGGACGCACCGGGGAGCTGTTTTTT. It translates to CASSPTSGRTGELFF.

This clonotype was detected a few times. The chain links TRBV6-1 to TRBJ2-7; D gene ambiguous. CDR1 and CDR2 from the germline V gene are MNHNS and SASEGT. V was shortened by 2 bases and J by 2 bases, with 13 bases between the two germline ends. The CDR3 runs 15 residues. CDR3 nucleotides: TGTGCCAGCAGTGAATTGACGGAAGGGACCTACGAGCAGTACTTC. It is translated as CASSELTEGTYEQYF.

This clonotype was found a few times. Relative to the germline gene, one junction end is altered; a read error may explain this. This rearrangement joins TRBV6-1 to TRBJ2-1; no clear D gene. This CDR3 has 10 residues. CDR1 and CDR2 (germline): MNHNS, SASEGT. In nucleotides, the CDR3 is TGTGCCAGCAGTACCCAGGAGCAGTCCTTC. Residues: CASSTQEQSF.

This clonotype has a handful of counts. J is TRBJ1-4 and V is TRBV20-1; 9 nucleotides line up with TRBD1. The CDR3 sequence is 13 residues long. Germline V lookup: CDR1 DFQATT, CDR2 SNEGSKA (reference sequence). J gave up 12 bases and V 4 bases, and 9 bases lay outside the gene matches. The CDR3 sequence is CSAIPGTGSQLFF. The CDR3 nucleotides read TGCAGTGCTATCCCCGGGACAGGGAGTCAACTGTTTTTT.

The chain combines TRBV4-1 with TRBJ2-5; 8 positions agree with TRBD2. Germline CDR1 is MGHRA and CDR2 is YSYEKL. J lost 4 bases, V lost 0 bases, and 10 bases had no gene match. The CDR3 totals 17 residues. The chain's CDR3 is CASSQDIEAGVGETQYF. CDR3 sequence (DNA): TGCGCCAGCAGCCAAGATATCGAAGCGGGAGTTGGAGAGACCCAGTACTTC.